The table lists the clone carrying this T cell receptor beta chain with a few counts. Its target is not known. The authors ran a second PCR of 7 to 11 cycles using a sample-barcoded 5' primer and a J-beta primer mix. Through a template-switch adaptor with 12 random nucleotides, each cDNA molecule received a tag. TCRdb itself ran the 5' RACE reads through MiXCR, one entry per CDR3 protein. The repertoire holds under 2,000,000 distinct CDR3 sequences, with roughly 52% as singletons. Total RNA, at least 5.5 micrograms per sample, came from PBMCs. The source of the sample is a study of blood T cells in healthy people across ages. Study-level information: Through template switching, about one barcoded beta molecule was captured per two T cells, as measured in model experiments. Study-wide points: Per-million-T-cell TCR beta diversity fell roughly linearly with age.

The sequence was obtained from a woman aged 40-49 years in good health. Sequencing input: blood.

The CDR3 region is CSVRLASEQYF. The CDR3 region has the DNA TGCAGCGTTAGACTAGCCAGCGAGCAGTACTTC. The chain recombines TRBV29-1 with TRBJ2-7; 7 bases line up with TRBD2. The CDR3 is 11 residues long. V shed 5 bases and J 6 bases; nucleotides not matched to a gene: 4. Germline loops: CDR1 SQVTM, CDR2 ANQGSEA.